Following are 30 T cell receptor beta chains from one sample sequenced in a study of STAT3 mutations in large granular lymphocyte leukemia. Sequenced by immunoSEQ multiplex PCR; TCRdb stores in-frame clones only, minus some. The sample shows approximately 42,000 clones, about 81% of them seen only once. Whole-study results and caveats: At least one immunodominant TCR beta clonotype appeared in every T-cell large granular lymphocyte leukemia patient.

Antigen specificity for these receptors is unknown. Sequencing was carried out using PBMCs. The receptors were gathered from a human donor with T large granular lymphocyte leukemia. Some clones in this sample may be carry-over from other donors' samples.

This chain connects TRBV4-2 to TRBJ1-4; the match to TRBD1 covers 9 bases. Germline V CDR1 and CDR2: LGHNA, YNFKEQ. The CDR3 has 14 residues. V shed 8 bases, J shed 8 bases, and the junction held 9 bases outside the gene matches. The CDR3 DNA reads TGTGCCAGCTCCGGGACAGGGTGGGGAGAAAAACTGTTTTTT. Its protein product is CASSGTGWGEKLFF.

The CDR3 protein is CASRLRQGGTEAFF. CDR3 nucleotides: TGTGCCAGCAGGCTGAGACAGGGCGGCACTGAAGCTTTCTTT. The chain links TRBV6-4 to TRBJ1-1, with 7 bases that match TRBD1. CDR3 size: 14 residues. Trimming at V came to 6 bases and at J to 4 bases, leaving 8 bases not matched to a gene. Germline V lookup: CDR1 MRHNA, CDR2 SNTAGT.

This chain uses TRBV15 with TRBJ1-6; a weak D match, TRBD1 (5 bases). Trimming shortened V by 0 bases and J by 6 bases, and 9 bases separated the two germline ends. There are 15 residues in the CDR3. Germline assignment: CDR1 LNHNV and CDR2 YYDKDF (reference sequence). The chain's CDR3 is CATSRERGSNSPLHF. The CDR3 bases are TGTGCCACCAGCAGAGAACGGGGGAGTAATTCACCCCTCCACTTT.

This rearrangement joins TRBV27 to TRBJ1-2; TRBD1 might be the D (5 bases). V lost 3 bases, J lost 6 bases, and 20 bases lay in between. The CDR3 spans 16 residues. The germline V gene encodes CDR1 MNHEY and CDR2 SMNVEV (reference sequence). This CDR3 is CASSFTGGRGADGYTF. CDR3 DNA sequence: TGTGCCAGCAGTTTCACCGGGGGGAGGGGCGCTGATGGCTACACCTTC.

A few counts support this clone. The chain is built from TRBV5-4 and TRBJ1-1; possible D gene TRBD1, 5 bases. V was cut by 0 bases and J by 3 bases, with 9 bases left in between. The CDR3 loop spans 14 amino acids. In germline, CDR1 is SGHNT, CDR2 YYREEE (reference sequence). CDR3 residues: CASSLDLGHTEAFF. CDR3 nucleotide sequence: TGTGCCAGCAGCTTGGATCTGGGGCACACTGAAGCTTTCTTT.

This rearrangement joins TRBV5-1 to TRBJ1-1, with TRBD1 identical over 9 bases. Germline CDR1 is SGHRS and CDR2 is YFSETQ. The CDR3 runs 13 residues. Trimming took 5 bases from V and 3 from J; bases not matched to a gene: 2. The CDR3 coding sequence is TGCGCCAGCAGAAGGGACAGGGACACTGAAGCTTTCTTT. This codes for CASRRDRDTEAFF.

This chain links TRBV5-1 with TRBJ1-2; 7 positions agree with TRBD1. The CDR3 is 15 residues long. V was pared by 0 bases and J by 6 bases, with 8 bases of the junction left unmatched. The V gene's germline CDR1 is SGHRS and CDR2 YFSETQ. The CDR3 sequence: CASSLVPGGYNGYTF. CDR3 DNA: TGCGCCAGCAGCTTGGTTCCAGGGGGATATAATGGCTACACCTTC.

The CDR3 protein is CSVELGVQGPQHF. DNA of the CDR3: TGCAGCGTTGAATTAGGGGTTCAGGGGCCCCAGCATTTT. The chain recombines TRBV29-1 with TRBJ1-5; perhaps TRBD1 as D (5 bases). From germline, CDR1 is SQVTM and CDR2 ANQGSEA. The V end lost 2 bases, the J end lost 9 bases, and 14 bases lay between the germline ends. This CDR3 comprises 13 residues.

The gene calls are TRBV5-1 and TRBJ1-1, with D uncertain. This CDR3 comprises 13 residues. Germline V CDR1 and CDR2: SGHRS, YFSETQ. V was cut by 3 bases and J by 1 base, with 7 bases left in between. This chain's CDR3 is CASSSTQNTEAFF. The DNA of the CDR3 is TGCGCCAGCAGCTCCACACAGAACACTGAAGCTTTCTTT.

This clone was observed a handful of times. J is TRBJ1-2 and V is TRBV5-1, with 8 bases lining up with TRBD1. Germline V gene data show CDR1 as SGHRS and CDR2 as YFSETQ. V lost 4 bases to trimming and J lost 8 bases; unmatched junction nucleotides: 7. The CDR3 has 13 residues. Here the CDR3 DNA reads TGCGCCAGCAGCCCTGAACAGGGGGGAGGCTACACCTTC. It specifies CASSPEQGGGYTF.

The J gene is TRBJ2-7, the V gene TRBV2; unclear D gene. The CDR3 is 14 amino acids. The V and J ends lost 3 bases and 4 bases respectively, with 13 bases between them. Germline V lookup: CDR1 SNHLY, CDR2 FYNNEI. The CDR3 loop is CASSDTAGKYEQYV. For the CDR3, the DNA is TGTGCCAGCAGTGATACAGCTGGGAAATACGAGCAGTACGTC.

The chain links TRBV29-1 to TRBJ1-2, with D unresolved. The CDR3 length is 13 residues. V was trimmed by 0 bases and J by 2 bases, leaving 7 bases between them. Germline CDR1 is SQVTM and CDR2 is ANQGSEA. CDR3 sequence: CSVEDLGNYGYTF. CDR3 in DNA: TGCAGCGTTGAAGATTTGGGGAACTATGGCTACACCTTC.

The CDR3 DNA is TGTGCCAGCCGGCCCGGGACAATCTACGAGCAGTACTTC. Its translation: CASRPGTIYEQYF. The chain recombines TRBV28 with TRBJ2-7, with D perhaps TRBD1 (6 bases). The germline V gene has CDR1 MDHEN and CDR2 SYDVKM. The CDR3 is made up of 13 amino acids. V was shortened by 8 bases and J by 3 bases, with 14 bases between the two germline ends.

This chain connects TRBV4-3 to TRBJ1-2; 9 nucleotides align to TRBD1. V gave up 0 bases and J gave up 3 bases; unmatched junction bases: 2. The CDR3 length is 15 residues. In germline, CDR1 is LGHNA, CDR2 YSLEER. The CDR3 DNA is TGCGCCAGCAGCCAAGAGGGACAGGGACACTATGGCTACACCTTC. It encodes CASSQEGQGHYGYTF.

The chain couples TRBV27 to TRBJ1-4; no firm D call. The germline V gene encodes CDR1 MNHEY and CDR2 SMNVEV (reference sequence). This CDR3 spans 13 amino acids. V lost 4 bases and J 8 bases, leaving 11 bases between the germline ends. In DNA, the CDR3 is TGTGCCAGCAGTTCCGGTTACCCGGAAAAACTGTTTTTT. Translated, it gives CASSSGYPEKLFF.

This CDR3 is CASKRQGQDGSEAFF. The CDR3 DNA reads as TGTGCCAGCAAACGACAGGGACAGGATGGCTCTGAAGCTTTCTTT. V is TRBV6-5 and J is TRBJ1-1; 8 nucleotides align to TRBD1. Germline CDR1 and CDR2: MNHEY and SVGAGI. V lost 7 bases, J lost 6 bases, and 13 bases stayed unmatched. This CDR3 is 15 amino acids long.

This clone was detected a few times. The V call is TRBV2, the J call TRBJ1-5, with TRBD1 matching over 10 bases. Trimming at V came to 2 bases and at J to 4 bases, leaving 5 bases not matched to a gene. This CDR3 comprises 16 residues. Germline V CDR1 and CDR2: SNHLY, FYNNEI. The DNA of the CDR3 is TGTGCCAGCAGTGAAAGGGACAGGGGAGGAAATCAGCCCCAGCATTTT. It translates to CASSERDRGGNQPQHF.

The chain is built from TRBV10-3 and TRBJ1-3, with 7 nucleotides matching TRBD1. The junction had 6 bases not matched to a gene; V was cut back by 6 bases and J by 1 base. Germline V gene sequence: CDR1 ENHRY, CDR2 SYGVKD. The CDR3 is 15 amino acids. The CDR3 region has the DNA TGTGCCATCAGCGACAGGGCAGTTTCTGGAAACACCATATATTTT. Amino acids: CAISDRAVSGNTIYF.

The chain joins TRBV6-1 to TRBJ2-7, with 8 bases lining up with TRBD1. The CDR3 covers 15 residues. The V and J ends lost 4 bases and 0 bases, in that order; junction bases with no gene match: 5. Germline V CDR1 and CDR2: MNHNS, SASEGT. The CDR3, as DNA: TGTGCCAGCAGTGCGGGACAGGTGGCCTCCTACGAGCAGTACGTC. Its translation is CASSAGQVASYEQYV.

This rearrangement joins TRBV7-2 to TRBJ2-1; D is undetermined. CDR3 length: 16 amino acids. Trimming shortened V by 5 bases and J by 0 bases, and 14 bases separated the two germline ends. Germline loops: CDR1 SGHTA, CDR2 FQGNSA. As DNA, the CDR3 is TGTGCCAGCAGCCCTAGAGTTACCAGCTCCTACAATGAGCAGTTCTTC. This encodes CASSPRVTSSYNEQFF.

This chain's CDR3 is CASSLRQDTNTGELFF. The CDR3 DNA reads TGTGCCAGCAGCCTCCGACAGGACACGAACACCGGGGAGCTGTTTTTT. The chain employs TRBV4-2 and TRBJ2-2; tentative D call: TRBD1 (6 bases). CDR1 LGHNA and CDR2 YNFKEQ come from the germline V gene. The CDR3 contains 16 residues. Deletions cut 4 bases from V and 0 bases from J, with 12 bases between.

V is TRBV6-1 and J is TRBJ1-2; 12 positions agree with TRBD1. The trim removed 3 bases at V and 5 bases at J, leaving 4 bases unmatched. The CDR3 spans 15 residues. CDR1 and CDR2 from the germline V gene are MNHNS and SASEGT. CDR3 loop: CASSEGTGGSYGYTF. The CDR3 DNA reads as TGTGCCAGCAGTGAGGGGACAGGGGGCTCTTATGGCTACACCTTC.

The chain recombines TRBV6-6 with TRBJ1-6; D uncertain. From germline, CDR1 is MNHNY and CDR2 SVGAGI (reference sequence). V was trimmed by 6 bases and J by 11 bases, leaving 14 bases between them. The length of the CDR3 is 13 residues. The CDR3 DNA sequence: TGTGCCAGCAGCTATGACGGATTTACACCCCTCCACTTT. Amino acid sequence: CASSYDGFTPLHF.

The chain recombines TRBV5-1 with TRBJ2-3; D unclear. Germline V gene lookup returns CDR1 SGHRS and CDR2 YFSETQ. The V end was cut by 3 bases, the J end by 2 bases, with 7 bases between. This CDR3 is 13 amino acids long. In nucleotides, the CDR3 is TGCGCCAGCAGCTCACTAACCACAGATACGCAGTATTTT. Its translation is CASSSLTTDTQYF.

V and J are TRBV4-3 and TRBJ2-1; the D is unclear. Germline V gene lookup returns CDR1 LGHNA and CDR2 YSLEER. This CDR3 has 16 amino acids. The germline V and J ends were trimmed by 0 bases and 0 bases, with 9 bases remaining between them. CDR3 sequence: CASSQDRASSYNEQFF. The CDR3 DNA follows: TGCGCCAGCAGCCAAGATCGTGCCAGCTCCTACAATGAGCAGTTCTTC.

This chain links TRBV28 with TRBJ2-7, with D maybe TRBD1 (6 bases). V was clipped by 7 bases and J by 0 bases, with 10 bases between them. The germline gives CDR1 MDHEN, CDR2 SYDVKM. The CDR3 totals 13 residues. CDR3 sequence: CASNPTGSYEQYF. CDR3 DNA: TGTGCCAGCAACCCGACAGGCTCCTACGAGCAGTACTTC.

CDR3 nucleotide sequence: TGTGCCAGCAGCCAAGTCCAGGGCGGCCGCGGGGAGACCCAGTACTTC. Translated: CASSQVQGGRGETQYF. The V gene is TRBV4-2, the J gene TRBJ2-5; TRBD1 or TRBD2 may be the D gene (5 bases each). CDR3 length equals 16 residues. Trimming cost V 1 base and J 5 bases, with 17 bases left between them. Germline values: CDR1 LGHNA, CDR2 YNFKEQ.

The CDR3 spells CASSSLDRVKHTDTQYF. In DNA, the CDR3 is TGTGCCAGCAGCTCTCTAGACAGGGTTAAGCACACAGATACGCAGTATTTT. The chain uses TRBV28 and TRBJ2-3; 7 bases map to TRBD1. Germline values: CDR1 MDHEN, CDR2 SYDVKM. This CDR3 is 17 amino acids long. Trimming took 6 bases from V and 2 from J; bases not matched to a gene: 14.

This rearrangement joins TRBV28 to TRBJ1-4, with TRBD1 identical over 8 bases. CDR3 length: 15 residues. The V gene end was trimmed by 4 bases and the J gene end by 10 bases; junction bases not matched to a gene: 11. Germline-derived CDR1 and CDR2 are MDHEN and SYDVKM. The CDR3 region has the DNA TGTGCCAGCAGTTCCTTGACAGGGGCGGTGAGAAAACTGTTTTTT. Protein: CASSSLTGAVRKLFF.

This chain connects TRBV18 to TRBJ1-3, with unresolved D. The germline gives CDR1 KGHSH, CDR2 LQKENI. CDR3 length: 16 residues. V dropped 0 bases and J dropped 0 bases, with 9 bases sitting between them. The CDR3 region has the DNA TGTGCCAGCTCACCACCGGAGGGATTCTCTGGAAACACCATATATTTT. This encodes CASSPPEGFSGNTIYF.